This paragraph covers one T cell receptor (beta chain) sequence. This clonotype was counted at least ten times. Its antigen remains undetermined. Base qualities are not recorded, but no much larger clone differs from it by a single base. This entry comes from a study of response to subunit inactivated influenza vaccine (dated by TCRdb to about 2018). With regard to the full study: Deep quantitative T cell receptor repertoire profiling was used in the study to track responses to a trivalent subunit inactivated influenza vaccine.

V is pared back by 1 base and J by 5 bases, with 15 bases lying between the germline termini. CDR1 and CDR2 (SGHVS, FQNEAQ) derive from the germline V gene. The CDR3 runs 16 residues from the cysteine to the phenylalanine. The only DNA kept is the CDR3, 48 bases in frame from the first base. What the work shows at the level of the full study, not this receptor alone: The authors proposed that each seasonal influenza vaccination may bring in only a limited number of new T cells.

Libraries were prepared through RT-PCR. TCRdb shows the sequencer as Illumina HiSeq 2500. Starting from the raw public reads, TCRdb applied fastp trimming at Q25, assembled clones with MiXCR and retained in-frame beta chains. Identical CDR3 proteins give one entry, which carries the most common genes and DNA. This sample gives approximately 160,000 distinct CDR3 sequences in total; roughly 10% of them show up just once. The ten largest make up 35% to 40% of the sample. The sequence links TRBV7-8 to TRBJ2-4, with an unclear D gene assignment. The TCR originated in a man in his fifties or sixties who received an inactivated influenza vaccine. Donor details come from another sample of the same person, matched by shared clones. Sequences were derived from CD8+ T cells sorted from PBMCs, sampled about 23 months after vaccination. The sequence in DNA is TGTGCCAGCAGCTTAGAGGCTTCGGGCACCGAAAACATTCAGTACTTC. Its protein is CASSLEASGTENIQYF.